This TCR beta chain was captured by sequencing in a study of control samples from healthy donors and cancer patients. The method was immunoSEQ multiplex PCR; TCRdb's version includes in-frame clones alone and lacks a portion of them. The repertoire holds fewer than 250,000 clones, with around 90% as singletons. Germline-derived CDR1 and CDR2 are MGHDK and SYGVNS. The CDR3 spans 15 residues. With 5 bases removed from V and 0 bases from J, the gap between germline ends came to 13 bases. Material: blood. The V and J genes are TRBV25-1 and TRBJ1-2; possibly TRBD1 for D (6 bases). The receptor comes from a man aged 25-40 years in good health. CDR3 in amino acids: CASSKQGSPNYGYTF. The CDR3 region has the DNA TGTGCCAGCAGTAAACAGGGATCCCCTAACTATGGCTACACCTTC.